The entry below describes one T cell receptor beta chain. TCRdb's copy holds only in-frame clones and misses some; the assay was immunoSEQ multiplex PCR. The data show 310,000 or so clones, 90% seen once. This CDR3 region has 15 residues. Germline V lookup: CDR1 SQVTM, CDR2 ANQGSEA. V was shortened by 5 bases and J by 0 bases, with 16 bases between the two germline ends. This entry belongs to a study of blood T cell repertoires in COVID-19. Overall study context: Sites across the United States, Italy and Spain contributed samples from acute and convalescent COVID-19.

The sequenced material came from PBMCs or T cells enriched from blood (not recorded which). V is TRBV29-1 and J is TRBJ1-1; D is perhaps TRBD1 (6 bases). This sequence was found in a woman in her twenties or thirties who had recovered from COVID-19. CDR3 sequence reads: CSVYQGPLMNTEAFF. The CDR3 DNA follows: TGCAGCGTTTATCAGGGGCCCTTGATGAACACTGAAGCTTTCTTT.